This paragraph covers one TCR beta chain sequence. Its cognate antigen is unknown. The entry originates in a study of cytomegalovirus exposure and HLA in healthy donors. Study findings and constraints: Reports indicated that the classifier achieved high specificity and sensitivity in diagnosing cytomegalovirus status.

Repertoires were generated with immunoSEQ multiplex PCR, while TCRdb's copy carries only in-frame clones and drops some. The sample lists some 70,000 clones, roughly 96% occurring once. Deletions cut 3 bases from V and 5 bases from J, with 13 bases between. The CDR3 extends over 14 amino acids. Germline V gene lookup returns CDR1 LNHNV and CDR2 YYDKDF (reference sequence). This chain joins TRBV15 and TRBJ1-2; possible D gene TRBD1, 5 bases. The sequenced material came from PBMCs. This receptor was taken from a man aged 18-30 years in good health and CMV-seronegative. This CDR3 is CATSRGGRNYGYTF. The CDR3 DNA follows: TGTGCCACCAGCAGGGGGGGGAGAAATTATGGCTACACCTTC.